The sequence of this T cell receptor beta chain was determined in a study of blood T cell repertoires in COVID-19. The wider study: The origin of the acute and convalescent COVID-19 samples was the United States, Italy and Spain. From T cells, B-cell-depleted T cells, or PBMCs came the material, which was cDNA or gDNA.

The CDR3 has 15 amino acids. Trimming took off 6 bases at V and 1 base at J, with 10 bases between the two ends. Germline V gene lookup returns CDR1 SEHNR and CDR2 FQNEAQ (reference sequence). The repertoire was sequenced with immunoSEQ multiplex PCR; TCRdb's copy has only in-frame clones and lacks some. The top ten clones hold around 2.5% of a sample with approximately 70,000 clones, about 90% of them seen once. The rearrangement joins TRBV7-9 to TRBJ2-6; D perhaps matches TRBD1 (5 bases). The clonotype was recovered from a human donor in a cohort sampled during active COVID-19. Sequencing input: peripheral blood. The CDR3 DNA is TGTGCCAGCAGTTCTCCAGGGTCTGGGGCCAACGTCCTGACTTTC. Its translation: CASSSPGSGANVLTF.